The following is a T cell receptor (beta chain) sequence with its context. The antigen remains undetermined. The sample comes from a study of CD4 T cells in relation to SARS-CoV-2 and coronaviruses. CDR1 and CDR2 (germline): MNHEY, SVGAGI. The CDR3 is made up of 15 amino acids. V lost 6 bases, J lost 7 bases, and 9 bases stayed unmatched. Unexposed donor CD4+ T cells date from about 2011-2018, before the COVID-19 pandemic. After roughly ten days of culture, CD4+ T cells were isolated. Assay used: immunoSEQ multiplex PCR; TCRdb lists only in-frame clones, some missing. Counted here are roughly 24,000 clones, around 77% occurring once; the ten biggest clones make up roughly 16%.

The chain uses TRBV6-5 and TRBJ2-1; the match to TRBD2 covers 10 bases. The source is a human donor in good health. Material: CD4+ T cells from PBMCs, cultured in vitro. The CDR3 sequence is CASRTIAGGQNEQFF. CDR3 sequence (DNA): TGTGCCAGCAGAACAATAGCGGGAGGACAGAATGAGCAGTTCTTC.